These 15 T cell receptor beta chains were sequenced from one sample in a study of PD-L1 blockade in urothelial cancer. Profiled with immunoSEQ multiplex PCR; TCRdb holds only in-frame clones, not every one. Of approximately 100,000 clones listed, approximately 91% are singletons. The sequenced sample was PBMCs, obtained around atezolizumab (anti-PD-L1) treatment. These receptors were obtained from an elderly woman with urothelial cancer.

The V and J genes are TRBV29-1 and TRBJ1-2, with 8 bases matching TRBD1. Looked up from germline, CDR1 is SQVTM and CDR2 is ANQGSEA. This CDR3 is 15 amino acids long. Losses at the gene ends were 7 bases for V and 3 bases for J; bases not matched to a gene: 13. The CDR3 is CSGGGVDRADYGYTF. In DNA form, the CDR3 reads TGCAGCGGTGGGGGGGTGGACAGGGCTGACTATGGCTACACCTTC.

The V and J genes are TRBV28 and TRBJ1-5; possible D gene TRBD1, 6 bases. Germline CDR1 MDHEN, CDR2 SYDVKM. The ends were cut back, 6 bases at V and 10 bases at J, with 13 bases in the middle. This CDR3 comprises 12 residues. The CDR3 loop reads CASRAQGYPQHF. The CDR3 DNA reads TGTGCCAGCAGAGCACAGGGATATCCCCAGCATTTT.

The rearrangement joins TRBV28 to TRBJ1-3; D gene uncertain. Germline values: CDR1 MDHEN, CDR2 SYDVKM. V gave up 6 bases and J gave up 6 bases, with 12 bases separating them. The length of the CDR3 is 13 residues. CDR3 sequence reads: CASSYEVSNTIYF. CDR3 nucleotide sequence: TGTGCCAGCAGCTACGAAGTATCAAACACCATATATTTT.

This chain links TRBV13 with TRBJ1-2, with 7 bases fitting TRBD1. CDR3 size: 13 residues. Germline CDR1 and CDR2: PRHDT and FYEKMQ (reference sequence). Germline trimming cut 4 bases from V and 8 bases from J; bases unmatched to any gene: 7. The CDR3: CASSSNRGRGYTF. DNA of the CDR3: TGTGCCAGCAGCTCAAACAGGGGAAGGGGCTACACCTTC. Full variable domain (remainder filled in from reference TRBV13 and TRBJ1-2): AAGVIQSPRHLIKEKRETATLKCYPIPRHDTVYWYQQGPGQDPQFLISFYEKMQSDKGSIPDRFSAQQFSDYHSELNMSSLELGDSALYFCASSSNRGRGYTFGSGTRLTVV.

This rearrangement joins TRBV11-2 to TRBJ2-1; 14 bases are a match to TRBD2. The CDR3 covers 15 residues. Per germline, CDR1 SGHAT and CDR2 FQNNGV. V gave up 5 bases and J gave up 10 bases; unmatched junction bases: 7. The CDR3 region is CASSVGLAGGPEQFF. CDR3 DNA sequence: TGTGCCAGCAGCGTCGGACTAGCGGGAGGCCCAGAGCAGTTCTTC.

Remarks on this clone: This sample includes further DNA sequences coding for the same CDR3. This sequence joins TRBV14 and TRBJ1-2, with 7 bases aligning to TRBD1. After removal of 5 bases from V and 4 bases from J, the junction contained 4 bases not matched to a gene. The CDR3 has 13 residues. Germline assignment: CDR1 SGHDN and CDR2 FVKESK. DNA of the CDR3: TGTGCCAGCAGCAACAGGGGCCTCTATGGCTACACCTTC. It translates to CASSNRGLYGYTF.

CDR3 in amino acids: CAWSVLDNSYNEQFF. In nucleotides, the CDR3 is TGTGCCTGGAGTGTTCTCGACAACTCCTACAATGAGCAGTTCTTC. This chain joins TRBV30 and TRBJ2-1; the D is unclear. Germline V gene sequence: CDR1 GTSNPN, CDR2 SVGIG (reference sequence). Trimming removed 0 bases from V and 0 bases from J, with 9 bases in between. CDR3 length equals 15 residues.

J is TRBJ2-7 and V is TRBV28; D remains unclear. The CDR3 is 12 amino acids. V was pared by 8 bases and J by 2 bases, with 10 bases between. CDR1 is MDHEN and CDR2 is SYDVKM in the germline V gene. The CDR3 here is CASCEETYEQYF. CDR3 bases: TGTGCCAGCTGCGAGGAGACCTACGAGCAGTACTTC.

The chain recombines TRBV11-2 with TRBJ1-1, with D possibly matching TRBD1 (5 bases). CDR3 size: 12 residues. In germline, CDR1 is SGHAT, CDR2 FQNNGV. Trimming took 8 bases from V and 1 from J, leaving 8 bases between them. The DNA of the CDR3 is TGTGCCAGCGGAGGGGCGAACACTGAAGCTTTCTTT. Translated, it gives CASGGANTEAFF. The whole variable domain, remainder taken from reference TRBV11-2 and TRBJ1-1, is EAGVAQSPRYKIIEKRQSVAFWCNPISGHATLYWYQQILGQGPKLLIQFQNNGVVDDSQLPKDRFSAERLKGVDSTLKIQPAKLEDSAVYLCASGGANTEAFFGQGTRLTVV.

The chain employs TRBV5-1 and TRBJ2-1; D is uncertain. Germline V lookup: CDR1 SGHRS, CDR2 YFSETQ. V was shortened by 0 bases and J by 2 bases, with 9 bases between the two germline ends. The CDR3 consists of 15 residues. This chain's CDR3 is CASSLGSVTYNEQFF. The CDR3 DNA reads as TGCGCCAGCAGCTTGGGCAGCGTTACCTACAATGAGCAGTTCTTC.

CDR3 nucleotide sequence: TGCGCCAGCAGACCCCCGGGACTAGCGGGAAGCGAGCAGTACTTC. As protein: CASRPPGLAGSEQYF. The rearrangement uses TRBV5-1 and TRBJ2-7; 13 positions agree with TRBD2. Germline-derived CDR1 and CDR2 are SGHRS and YFSETQ. CDR3 length: 15 amino acids. V dropped 5 bases and J dropped 6; count of bases not matched to a gene: 8.

This chain joins TRBV25-1 and TRBJ1-1; D remains unclear. Germline CDR1 is MGHDK and CDR2 is SYGVNS. V lost 5 bases to trimming and J lost 1 base, with 11 bases between them. The CDR3 length is 14 residues. The CDR3 sequence is CASSMVGKNTEAFF. CDR3 in DNA: TGTGCCAGCAGTATGGTGGGCAAGAACACTGAAGCTTTCTTT. The full variable domain, rest sourced from reference TRBV25-1 and TRBJ1-1, is EADIYQTPRYLVIGTGKKITLECSQTMGHDKMYWYQQDPGMELHLIHYSYGVNSTEKGDLSSESTVSRIRTEHFPLTLESARPSHTSQYLCASSMVGKNTEAFFGQGTRLTVV.

This chain connects TRBV27 to TRBJ2-4, with 12 bases aligning to TRBD2. CDR1 and CDR2 (germline): MNHEY, SMNVEV (reference sequence). The J segment lost 1 base and the V segment lost 1 base, leaving 11 bases of the junction unmatched. The CDR3 covers 20 residues. The CDR3 protein is CASSLYSSGRAGNAKNIQYF. The CDR3 coding sequence is TGTGCCAGCAGTTTATATTCTAGCGGGAGGGCCGGGAACGCCAAAAACATTCAGTACTTC.

The V and J genes are TRBV11-2 and TRBJ2-1; TRBD2 is a possible D gene (6 bases). In germline, CDR1 is SGHAT, CDR2 FQNNGV. The V and J ends lost 1 base and 2 bases respectively, with 9 bases between them. CDR3 size: 15 residues. CDR3: CASSLARGPYNEQFF. CDR3 sequence (DNA): TGTGCCAGCAGCTTAGCGCGGGGCCCCTACAATGAGCAGTTCTTC.

V gene TRBV16 combines with J gene TRBJ2-3; TRBD2 aligns across 7 bases. CDR3 length: 16 residues. V lost 0 bases and J lost 0; bases outside the gene matches: 3. From germline, CDR1 is KGHSY and CDR2 FQNENV. CDR3 coding DNA: TGTGCCAGCAGCCAATCGGGAGGGCCTAGCACAGATACGCAGTATTTT. This gives the protein CASSQSGGPSTDTQYF.